This TCR beta chain was found in a study of vaccination effects on CD4 cells after COVID-19. Points on this clone: Its specificity is unknown.

Within the ViraFEST assay, antigen-specific CD4+ T cells underwent expansion with viral peptide pools prior to sequencing. A 10-day culture period preceded the isolation of CD4+ T cells. None of these healthy vaccinees had been infected with SARS-CoV-2 before vaccination. A density of roughly 2 million PBMC per well was used; these cells were cultured with 10 IU/ml IL-2 and about 9.5 ug/ml peptides. IL-2 medium supplanted half the medium on days 3 and 7. TCRdb's copy holds only in-frame clones and misses some; the assay was immunoSEQ multiplex PCR. The data show about 73,000 clones, roughly 74% seen once. Study results and caveats: Both infection-induced and vaccine-induced clones contracted markedly at late post-vaccination timepoints.

Germline assignment: CDR1 MGHRA and CDR2 YSYEKL. J gave up 7 bases and V 3 bases, and 6 bases lay outside the gene matches. The CDR3 contains 15 residues. This receptor was obtained from a human donor who received a COVID-19 vaccine. This rearrangement joins TRBV4-1 to TRBJ2-1, with 10 bases fitting TRBD1. The input for sequencing was CD4+ T cells from PBMCs cultured with HCoV-NL63 spike peptides, taken before COVID-19 vaccination. Written as DNA, the CDR3 is TGCGCCAGCAGCCAGGGACAGGGGAGTAGTAATGAGCAGTTCTTC. This sequence encodes CASSQGQGSSNEQFF.